Following are 29 T cell receptor beta chains from one sample sequenced in a study of CD8+CD57+ T cells in acquired aplastic anemia. CDR3 and TCR beta VDJ profiling relied on a genomic DNA template. MiXCR, applied by TCRdb to the reads, yields one record per CDR3 protein. The table has under 350,000 distinct CDR3 sequences, about three fifths seen once. An expansion of CD8+CD57+ cells by flow cytometry had been shown in patients chosen for sequencing. The sample was sorted CD4+, CD8+, or CD8+CD57+ T cells (not recorded which) from PBMCs. These receptors were collected from a human donor with aplastic anemia.

This rearrangement joins TRBV7-2 to TRBJ2-3; perhaps TRBD2 as D (6 bases). The CDR3 covers 15 residues. Trimming took 2 bases from V and 11 from J, leaving 20 bases between them. Germline values: CDR1 SGHTA, CDR2 FQGNSA. The CDR3 loop reads CASSLMRGRYNEQYF. The CDR3 region has the DNA TGTGCCAGCAGCTTAATGCGGGGCCGTTACAATGAGCAGTATTTT.

There are many counts of this clonotype. This CDR3 is CASSMDRTFLPQYF. The CDR3 DNA reads as TGTGCCAGTAGTATGGACAGGACCTTCTTGCCCCAGTACTTC. The chain joins TRBV19 to TRBJ2-5, with TRBD1 identical over 7 bases. The CDR3 sequence is 14 residues long. Germline V gives CDR1 LNHDA, CDR2 SQIVND (reference sequence). Germline trimming cut 3 bases from V and 9 bases from J; bases unmatched to any gene: 10.

In its sample, this clonotype was seen a few times. The CDR3 sequence is CATSREKQIPYEQYF. For the CDR3, the DNA is TGTGCCACCAGCAGAGAGAAACAGATCCCATACGAGCAGTACTTC. The chain couples TRBV15 to TRBJ2-7; D is ambiguous. The CDR3 length is 15 residues. Germline V CDR1 and CDR2: LNHNV, YYDKDF (reference sequence). The V and J ends lost 0 bases and 4 bases respectively, with 13 bases between them.

The chain carries TRBV7-8 and TRBJ1-2, with D perhaps matching TRBD1 (5 bases). The CDR3 spans 12 residues. V lost 7 bases and J 4 bases, leaving 10 bases between the germline ends. Germline CDR1 and CDR2: SGHVS and FQNEAQ. The CDR3 sequence: CASIGGVYGYTF. CDR3 coding DNA: TGTGCCAGCATCGGGGGGGTCTATGGCTACACCTTC. The variable domain in full, with the rest retrieved from reference TRBV7-8 and TRBJ1-2, is GAGVSQSPRYKVAKRGQDVALRCDPISGHVSLFWYQQALGQGPEFLTYFQNEAQLDKSGLPSDRFFAERPEGSVSTLKIQRTQQEDSAVYLCASIGGVYGYTFGSGTRLTVV.

V gene TRBV5-8 combines with J gene TRBJ2-7; 9 bases map to TRBD1. This CDR3 has 14 amino acids. Germline loops: CDR1 SGHTS, CDR2 YDEGEE. Trimming at V came to 0 bases and at J to 6 bases, leaving 4 bases not matched to a gene. CDR3 loop: CASSLGGTGSEQYF. The DNA for the CDR3 is TGTGCCAGCAGCTTGGGGGGGACAGGGTCCGAGCAGTACTTC.

The V gene is TRBV20-1, the J gene TRBJ2-1; TRBD2 is a possible D gene (7 bases). Between the trimmed V and J ends, which lost 4 bases and 5 bases, there was a span of 18 bases. Germline lookup yields CDR1 DFQATT and CDR2 SNEGSKA (reference sequence). The CDR3 consists of 15 residues. CDR3 protein: CSANEPGGQDNEQFF. CDR3 coding DNA: TGCAGTGCTAACGAACCGGGGGGCCAAGACAATGAGCAGTTCTTC.

V usage is TRBV24-1 and J usage is TRBJ2-1; D is possibly TRBD2 (6 bases). CDR1 is KGHDR and CDR2 is SFDVKD in the germline V gene. CDR3 length equals 12 residues. Trimming stripped 7 bases from V and 8 bases from J, with 11 bases between. Written as DNA, the CDR3 is TGTGCCACCAGGGGACTTAGGGATGAGCAGTTCTTC. The encoded protein is CATRGLRDEQFF.

V and J are TRBV5-1 and TRBJ1-1; D may be TRBD1 (5 bases). The V gene's germline CDR1 is SGHRS and CDR2 YFSETQ. The CDR3 runs to 17 residues. V lost 2 bases to trimming and J lost 0 bases, with 17 bases between them. Here the CDR3 DNA reads TGCGCCAGCAGCTTTGGGGCGCGTGAGGTCGTGAACACTGAAGCTTTCTTT. Its translation is CASSFGAREVVNTEAFF.

The V call is TRBV15, the J call TRBJ1-2, with D unresolved. The germline CDR1 and CDR2 sequences are LNHNV and YYDKDF (reference sequence). The CDR3 is 12 amino acids. V lost 1 base, J lost 9 bases, and 9 bases lay in between. The CDR3 reads CATSRASGSYTF. The CDR3 DNA is TGTGCCACCAGCAGAGCTAGCGGGAGCTACACCTTC.

J is TRBJ1-4 and V is TRBV24-1; maybe TRBD1 (5 bases). Germline loops: CDR1 KGHDR, CDR2 SFDVKD. Trimming took 6 bases from V and 3 from J, leaving 13 bases between them. The CDR3 has 15 amino acids. The DNA of the CDR3 is TGTGCCACCAGTTTATCGGGACTCCCTAATGAAAAACTGTTTTTT. This sequence encodes CATSLSGLPNEKLFF.

At least ten counts were recorded for this clonotype. The chain combines TRBV20-1 with TRBJ2-2; 8 bases are a match to TRBD2. The length of the CDR3 is 14 residues. The ends lost 3 bases at V and 4 bases at J; junction bases unmatched: 4. Germline assignment: CDR1 DFQATT and CDR2 SNEGSKA (reference sequence). CDR3 in amino acids: CSARAGGGTGELFF. The CDR3 nucleotides read TGCAGTGCTAGGGCGGGGGGCGGCACCGGGGAGCTGTTTTTT.

This clonotype was seen many times. The V and J genes are TRBV5-1 and TRBJ2-2; TRBD1 is a possible D gene (5 bases). V gave up 0 bases and J gave up 5 bases, with 8 bases separating them. Germline assignment: CDR1 SGHRS and CDR2 YFSETQ. This CDR3 is built from 14 residues. The CDR3 spells CASSLDRLTGELFF. In DNA form, the CDR3 reads TGCGCCAGCAGCTTGGACAGGCTTACCGGGGAGCTGTTTTTT.

V and J are TRBV5-1 and TRBJ2-7, with TRBD1 matching over 11 bases. With V trimmed by 6 bases and J by 2 bases, 4 bases remained unmatched. The germline gives CDR1 SGHRS, CDR2 YFSETQ. The CDR3 sequence is 14 residues long. The CDR3 sequence: CASIRTGGAYEQYF. CDR3 nucleotides: TGCGCCAGCATTAGGACAGGGGGCGCCTACGAGCAGTACTTC.

Points on this clonotype: This may stem from a read error, because a much larger clone lies one nucleotide away. This sequence joins TRBV5-4 and TRBJ2-7, with a weak D call TRBD2 (7 bases). Germline assignment: CDR1 SGHNT and CDR2 YYREEE (reference sequence). This CDR3 contains 12 residues. The CDR3 is CASRGGAYEQHF. In DNA, the CDR3 is TGTGCCAGCAGGGGGGGGGCTTACGAGCAGCACTTC.

The chain carries TRBV7-6 and TRBJ1-1; D unclear. With 0 bases removed from V and 3 bases from J, the gap between germline ends came to 11 bases. The CDR3 is 15 amino acids. From germline, CDR1 is SGHVS and CDR2 FNYEAQ. The CDR3 is CASSLASRGYTEAFF. The DNA for the CDR3 is TGTGCCAGCAGCTTAGCTTCCCGAGGTTACACTGAAGCTTTCTTT. The full variable domain, in which reference TRBV7-6 and TRBJ1-1 provide the parts outside the CDR3, is GAGVSQSPRYKVTKRGQDVALRCDPISGHVSLYWYRQALGQGPEFLTYFNYEAQQDKSGLPNDRFSAERPEGSISTLTIQRTEQRDSAMYRCASSLASRGYTEAFFGQGTRLTVV.

The V call is TRBV7-9, the J call TRBJ2-7; TRBD2 is a possible D gene (6 bases). Trimming took off 5 bases at V and 0 bases at J, with 11 bases between the two ends. Germline V lookup: CDR1 SEHNR, CDR2 FQNEAQ (reference sequence). CDR3 size: 14 residues. The CDR3 here is CASSGGPGSYEQYF. The CDR3 nucleotides read TGTGCCAGCAGCGGAGGGCCAGGCTCCTACGAGCAGTACTTC.

At least ten counts were recorded for this clonotype. V is TRBV4-1 and J is TRBJ2-3; the D is unclear. Trimming stripped 3 bases from V and 2 bases from J, with 6 bases between. The CDR3 contains 13 residues. Germline CDR1 is MGHRA and CDR2 is YSYEKL. CDR3 in amino acids: CASSHPTTDTQYF. In DNA form, the CDR3 reads TGCGCCAGCAGCCACCCGACCACAGATACGCAGTATTTT.

V and J are TRBV7-8 and TRBJ2-5; TRBD2 is a possible D gene (6 bases). Looked up from germline, CDR1 is SGHVS and CDR2 is FQNEAQ. This CDR3 comprises 16 residues. Trimming took off 1 base at V and 2 bases at J, with 14 bases between the two ends. Here the CDR3 DNA reads TGTGCCAGCAGCTTAGGTGCGGTTGGAGGGCAAGAGACCCAGTACTTC. Translated, it gives CASSLGAVGGQETQYF.

V and J are TRBV20-1 and TRBJ2-3, with TRBD2 matching 9 bases. Germline CDR1 and CDR2: DFQATT and SNEGSKA (reference sequence). V shed 3 bases and J 1 base; nucleotides not matched to a gene: 2. This CDR3 contains 14 residues. This CDR3 is CSASRLAGTDTQYF. In DNA, the CDR3 is TGCAGTGCTAGTAGACTAGCGGGCACAGATACGCAGTATTTT.

This chain connects TRBV7-9 to TRBJ1-1; D ambiguous. The CDR3 covers 14 residues. The V gene's germline CDR1 is SEHNR and CDR2 FQNEAQ (reference sequence). V was trimmed by 2 bases and J by 1 base, leaving 8 bases between them. CDR3 region: CASSLPGRNTEAFF. As DNA, the CDR3 is TGTGCCAGCAGCTTACCAGGACGGAACACTGAAGCTTTCTTT.

This clonotype was observed a few times. CDR3 residues: CATSDHAWGEQYF. In DNA form, the CDR3 reads TGTGCCACCAGTGACCACGCTTGGGGCGAGCAGTACTTC. The gene calls are TRBV24-1 and TRBJ2-7; D is ambiguous. V dropped 4 bases and J dropped 6 bases, with 12 bases sitting between them. CDR3 length equals 13 residues. Germline V CDR1 and CDR2: KGHDR, SFDVKD.

The rearrangement uses TRBV29-1 and TRBJ1-1, with TRBD1 matching 10 bases. The V gene end was trimmed by 6 bases and the J gene end by 5 bases; junction bases not matched to a gene: 3. This CDR3 has 12 amino acids. The germline CDR1 and CDR2 sequences are SQVTM and ANQGSEA. This CDR3 is CSVQDRGTEAFF. DNA of the CDR3: TGCAGCGTCCAGGACAGGGGGACTGAAGCTTTCTTT. Complete variable domain (other parts from reference TRBV29-1 and TRBJ1-1): SAVISQKPSRDICQRGTSLTIQCQVDSQVTMMFWYRQQPGQSLTLIATANQGSEATYESGFVIDKFPISRPNLTFSTLTVSNMSPEDSSIYLCSVQDRGTEAFFGQGTRLTVV.

This clonotype appeared once. For the CDR3, the DNA is TGTGCCAGCAGTGAAGATGGGACAGCCAGCTCTGGAAACACCATATATTTT. This codes for CASSEDGTASSGNTIYF. The rearrangement links TRBV2 to TRBJ1-3; 7 bases match TRBD1. This CDR3 is 17 amino acids long. Germline V lookup: CDR1 SNHLY, CDR2 FYNNEI. V was pared by 1 base and J by 0 bases, with 6 bases of the junction left unmatched.

This sequence joins TRBV10-3 and TRBJ1-1, with D maybe TRBD1 (6 bases). V lost 8 bases, J lost 3 bases, and 22 bases lay in between. The CDR3 is 16 amino acids. Germline assignment: CDR1 ENHRY and CDR2 SYGVKD. CDR3: CAISEGVRGRYTEAFF. CDR3 coding DNA: TGTGCCATCTCCGAGGGGGTTAGGGGGAGGTACACTGAAGCTTTCTTT.

This clonotype was counted many times. The chain recombines TRBV4-2 with TRBJ1-2, with D possibly being TRBD1 (6 bases). The CDR3 consists of 14 residues. Germline V gives CDR1 LGHNA, CDR2 YNFKEQ. Trimming cost V 6 bases and J 1 base, with 12 bases left between them. CDR3 sequence reads: CASSQLDSNYGYTF. As DNA, the CDR3 is TGTGCCAGCAGTCAACTGGACAGTAACTATGGCTACACCTTC.

This clonotype was detected ten times or more. This chain uses TRBV20-1 with TRBJ1-2, with D possibly being TRBD1 (6 bases). This CDR3 contains 12 residues. Trimming cost V 6 bases and J 1 base, with 9 bases left between them. The V gene's germline CDR1 is DFQATT and CDR2 SNEGSKA (reference sequence). The CDR3 nucleotides read TGCAGTGCCAAACAGGGTAACTATGGCTACACCTTC. Its translation is CSAKQGNYGYTF.

J is TRBJ1-4 and V is TRBV20-1, with 11 bases fitting TRBD1. Germline V gene sequence: CDR1 DFQATT, CDR2 SNEGSKA (reference sequence). The CDR3 contains 15 residues. J gave up 1 base and V 7 bases, and 5 bases lay outside the gene matches. CDR3 coding DNA: TGCAGTGGGACAGGGGGCGCGGTAACTAATGAAAAACTGTTTTTT. Translating it yields CSGTGGAVTNEKLFF.

This clonotype was recorded many times. The chain uses TRBV11-3 and TRBJ2-3, with 8 bases that match TRBD1. CDR1 and CDR2 from the germline V gene are SGHNT and YENEEA. The ends lost 4 bases at V and 2 bases at J; junction bases unmatched: 11. The length of the CDR3 is 17 residues. CDR3 protein: CASSYTAGTGDTDTQYF. CDR3 sequence (DNA): TGTGCCAGCAGCTATACAGCCGGGACAGGTGACACAGATACGCAGTATTTT. The variable domain in full, with the rest retrieved from reference TRBV11-3 and TRBJ2-3, is EAGVVQSPRYKIIEKKQPVAFWCNPISGHNTLYWYLQNLGQGPELLIRYENEEAVDDSQLPKDRFSAERLKGVDSTLKIQPAELGDSAVYLCASSYTAGTGDTDTQYFGPGTRLTVL.

Comment on this clonotype: A single base separates this from a much larger clone, so it may be a read error. This chain uses TRBV7-4 with TRBJ2-2, with D perhaps TRBD2 (6 bases). The CDR3 is made up of 15 amino acids. Germline values: CDR1 SGHVT, CDR2 SQSDAQ. Trimming cost V 6 bases and J 5 bases, with 16 bases left between them. The CDR3 nucleotides are TGTGCCAGCAGTTTCGACAGCGGAGGGACCGGGGAGCTGTTTTTT. Its translation is CASSFDSGGTGELFF.